The 13 T cell receptor beta chains below come from one sample, sequenced in a study of T-cell memory formation after mild COVID-19. One entry per CDR3 protein results from TCRdb running MiXCR on the 5' RACE reads. The repertoire holds approximately 200,000 distinct CDR3 sequences, with 16% as singletons. The sequenced material came from PBMCs or a T cell subset sorted from them (not recorded which). These receptors all stem from an adult woman who had mild COVID-19 (a few samples of this study predate the infection). Cell type and time point are not known.

This clonotype was counted many times. This sequence joins TRBV28 and TRBJ1-1; D is possibly TRBD1 (6 bases). This CDR3 comprises 16 residues. Trimming shortened V by 2 bases and J by 1 base, and 14 bases separated the two germline ends. Looked up from germline, CDR1 is MDHEN and CDR2 is SYDVKM. The DNA of the CDR3 is TGTGCCAGCAGTTTAGAGGCAGGGGATTGGAACACTGAAGCTTTCTTT. Translation gives CASSLEAGDWNTEAFF. Together with reference TRBV28 and TRBJ1-1, the CDR3 gives the full variable domain: DVKVTQSSRYLVKRTGEKVFLECVQDMDHENMFWYRQDPGLGLRLIYFSYDVKMKEKGDIPEGYSVSREKKERFSLILESASTNQTSMYLCASSLEAGDWNTEAFFGQGTRLTVV.

The genes are TRBV7-8 and TRBJ2-2; 8 nucleotides agree with TRBD1. The germline V gene has CDR1 SGHVS and CDR2 FQNEAQ. V shed 1 base and J 6 bases; nucleotides not matched to a gene: 4. The CDR3 is 15 residues long. The CDR3 DNA sequence: TGTGCCAGCAGCTTAGGGACAGGGAGGTCCGGGGAGCTGTTTTTT. It specifies CASSLGTGRSGELFF.

This clonotype was detected only a few times. V and J are TRBV29-1 and TRBJ2-1, with 7 bases lining up with TRBD1. The CDR3 extends over 14 amino acids. From germline, CDR1 is SQVTM and CDR2 ANQGSEA. After removal of 0 bases from V and 6 bases from J, the junction contained 5 bases not matched to a gene. The CDR3 region has the DNA TGCAGCGTTGAAGATCTGGCAGGGGGCAATGAGCAGTTCTTC. Translating it yields CSVEDLAGGNEQFF.

The chain uses TRBV10-3 and TRBJ2-2; the D is unclear. This CDR3 spans 14 amino acids. V lost 6 bases and J 0 bases, leaving 8 bases between the germline ends. CDR1 ENHRY and CDR2 SYGVKD come from the germline V gene. CDR3 in DNA: TGTGCCATCAGGGGTGACGCGAACACCGGGGAGCTGTTTTTT. This translates into CAIRGDANTGELFF.

CDR3 loop: CASSFGLGDNNEQFF. CDR3 DNA sequence: TGTGCCAGCAGCTTCGGGCTAGGGGATAACAATGAGCAGTTCTTC. The chain employs TRBV7-3 and TRBJ2-1, with TRBD1 as a possible D gene (5 bases). V was cut by 3 bases and J by 5 bases, with 14 bases left in between. CDR1 SGHTA and CDR2 FQGTGA come from the germline V gene. CDR3 length: 15 amino acids.

The chain combines TRBV5-1 with TRBJ2-5; possibly TRBD2 for D (6 bases). The germline V and J ends were trimmed by 0 bases and 5 bases, with 14 bases remaining between them. The V gene's germline CDR1 is SGHRS and CDR2 YFSETQ. The CDR3 sequence is 15 residues long. CDR3 sequence: CASSLVPGVAETQYF. CDR3 in DNA: TGCGCCAGCAGCTTGGTTCCGGGAGTTGCTGAGACCCAGTACTTC. Together with reference TRBV5-1 and TRBJ2-5, the CDR3 gives the full variable domain: KAGVTQTPRYLIKTRGQQVTLSCSPISGHRSVSWYQQTPGQGLQFLFEYFSETQRNKGNFPGRFSGRQFSNSRSEMNVSTLELGDSALYLCASSLVPGVAETQYFGPGTRLLVL.

The chain employs TRBV2 and TRBJ1-3; D is perhaps TRBD1 (5 bases). The germline V gene has CDR1 SNHLY and CDR2 FYNNEI. The V end lost 4 bases, the J end lost 3 bases, and 10 bases lay between the germline ends. The CDR3 covers 14 residues. CDR3: CASSVGGIGNTIYF. CDR3 coding DNA: TGTGCCAGCAGTGTCGGGGGTATTGGAAACACCATATATTTT.

The V and J genes are TRBV5-1 and TRBJ2-5; D tentatively reads TRBD1 or TRBD2 (5 bases each). This CDR3 has 13 residues. CDR1 is SGHRS, CDR2 YFSETQ, per germline. The germline V and J ends were trimmed by 3 bases and 1 base, with 7 bases remaining between them. The CDR3 DNA sequence: TGCGCCAGCAGCTGGGGACCCCAAGAGACCCAGTACTTC. Amino acid sequence: CASSWGPQETQYF.

This clonotype was recorded a few times. The chain recombines TRBV30 with TRBJ1-1, with TRBD1 as a possible D gene (5 bases). V dropped 1 base and J dropped 3 bases, with 18 bases sitting between them. This CDR3 is 16 amino acids long. The germline V gene encodes CDR1 GTSNPN and CDR2 SVGIG (reference sequence). Here the CDR3 DNA reads TGTGCCTGGAGTGGCCGAGCGGGGGTCATCGACACTGAAGCTTTCTTT. This sequence encodes CAWSGRAGVIDTEAFF. Looking up the rest from reference TRBV30 and TRBJ1-1 gives the full variable domain: SQTIHQWPATLVQPVGSPLSLECTVEGTSNPNLYWYRQAAGRGLQLLFYSVGIGQISSEVPQNLSASRPQDRQFILSSKKLLLSDSGFYLCAWSGRAGVIDTEAFFGQGTRLTVV.

There are a few counts of this clonotype. The CDR3 DNA is TGTGCCAGCAGCTTAGCTGATCAGCCCCAGCATTTT. Its protein is CASSLADQPQHF. The chain recombines TRBV7-6 with TRBJ1-5, with no clear D. The CDR3 runs 12 residues. Germline-derived CDR1 and CDR2 are SGHVS and FNYEAQ. Between the trimmed V and J ends, which lost 0 bases and 5 bases, there was a span of 2 bases.

V usage is TRBV27 and J usage is TRBJ1-2, with TRBD1 matching 9 bases. V lost 5 bases to trimming and J lost 2 bases; unmatched junction nucleotides: 6. This CDR3 is 15 amino acids long. The germline V gene has CDR1 MNHEY and CDR2 SMNVEV (reference sequence). CDR3 protein: CASSRRQGVNYGYTF. As DNA, the CDR3 is TGTGCCAGCAGTCGCCGACAGGGGGTCAACTATGGCTACACCTTC.

V usage is TRBV7-2 and J usage is TRBJ1-1; TRBD1 aligns across 9 bases. The germline V gene has CDR1 SGHTA and CDR2 FQGNSA. The J segment lost 3 bases and the V segment lost 0 bases, leaving 2 bases of the junction unmatched. The CDR3 spans 15 residues. CDR3 sequence: CASSLAGQGYTEAFF. DNA for the CDR3: TGTGCCAGCAGCTTAGCAGGACAGGGGTACACTGAAGCTTTCTTT.

This clonotype was seen a few times. This chain connects TRBV15 to TRBJ2-5, with 13 bases fitting TRBD2. V was clipped by 3 bases and J by 2 bases; unmatched bases: 0. The CDR3 length is 15 residues. Germline loops: CDR1 LNHNV, CDR2 YYDKDF (reference sequence). The chain's CDR3 is CATSRGLAGQETQYF. In DNA form, the CDR3 reads TGTGCCACCAGCAGGGGACTAGCGGGGCAAGAGACCCAGTACTTC. Using reference TRBV15 and TRBJ2-5 for the parts outside the CDR3, the full variable domain is DAMVIQNPRYQVTQFGKPVTLSCSQTLNHNVMYWYQQKSSQAPKLLFHYYDKDFNNEADTPDNFQSRRPNTSFCFLDIRSPGLGDTAMYLCATSRGLAGQETQYFGPGTRLLVL.